The clone carrying this TCR beta chain has only one observation. The antigen is unknown. These data are taken from a study of T cell responses to AZD1222 COVID-19 vaccine. Generated by immunoSEQ multiplex PCR, the TCRdb table keeps only in-frame clones and is missing some. The sample has approximately 180,000 clones, approximately 90% seen once. Study-level points and caveats: Along spike, vaccine-associated CD4 TCRs were found throughout, with dominance at 160-218 and 743-854. Spike-specific TCR depth and breadth grew after two AZD1222 doses. In all cases, repertoires were sampled only after the peak T cell response.

Germline assignment: CDR1 MNHEY and CDR2 SVGAGI. V lost 6 bases to trimming and J lost 9 bases, with 15 bases between them. This CDR3 has 12 amino acids. The source of this sequence is an adult in good health. This sequence joins TRBV6-5 and TRBJ2-7, with no clear D. This sample comprised peripheral blood, obtained on day 0 of AZD1222 vaccination. The CDR3 coding sequence is TGTGCCAGCAGCCGCTCAGTCTTCCGGCAGTACTTC. Its protein product is CASSRSVFRQYF.